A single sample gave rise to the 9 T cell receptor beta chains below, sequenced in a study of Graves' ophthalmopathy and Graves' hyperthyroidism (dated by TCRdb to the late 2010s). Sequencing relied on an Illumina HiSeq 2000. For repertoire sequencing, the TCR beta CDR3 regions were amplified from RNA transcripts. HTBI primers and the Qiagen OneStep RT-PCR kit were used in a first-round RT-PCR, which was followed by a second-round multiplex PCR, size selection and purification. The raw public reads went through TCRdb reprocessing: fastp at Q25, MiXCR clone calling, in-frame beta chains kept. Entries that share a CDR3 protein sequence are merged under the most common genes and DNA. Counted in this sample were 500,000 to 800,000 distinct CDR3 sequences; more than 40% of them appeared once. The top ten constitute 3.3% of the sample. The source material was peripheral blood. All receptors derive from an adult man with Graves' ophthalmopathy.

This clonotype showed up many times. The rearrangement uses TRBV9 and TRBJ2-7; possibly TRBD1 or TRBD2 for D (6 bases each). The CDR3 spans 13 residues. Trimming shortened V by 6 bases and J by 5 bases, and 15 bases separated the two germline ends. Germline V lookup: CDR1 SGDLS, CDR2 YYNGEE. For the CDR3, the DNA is TGTGCCAGCACCAGAAGGGGGGTCCACGAGCAGTACTTC. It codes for CASTRRGVHEQYF.

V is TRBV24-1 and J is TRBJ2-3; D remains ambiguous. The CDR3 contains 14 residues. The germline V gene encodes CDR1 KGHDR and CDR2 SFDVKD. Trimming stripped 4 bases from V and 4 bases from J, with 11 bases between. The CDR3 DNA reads TGTGCCACCAGTGAAACCTTAGCAGCAGATACGCAGTATTTT. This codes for CATSETLAADTQYF.

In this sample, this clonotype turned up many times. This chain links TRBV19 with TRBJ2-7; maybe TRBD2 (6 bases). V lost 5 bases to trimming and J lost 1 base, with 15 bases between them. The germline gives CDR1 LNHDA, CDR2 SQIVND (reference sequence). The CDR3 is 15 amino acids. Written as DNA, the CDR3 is TGTGCCAGTAGTGACCCGGGACTTCCATCCTACGAGCAGTACTTC. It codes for CASSDPGLPSYEQYF.

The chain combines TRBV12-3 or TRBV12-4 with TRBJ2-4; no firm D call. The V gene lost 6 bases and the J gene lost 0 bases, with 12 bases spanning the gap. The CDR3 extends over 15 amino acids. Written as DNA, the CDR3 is TGTGCCAGCAGAAATACAGACTTAGCCAAAAACATTCAGTACTTC. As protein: CASRNTDLAKNIQYF.

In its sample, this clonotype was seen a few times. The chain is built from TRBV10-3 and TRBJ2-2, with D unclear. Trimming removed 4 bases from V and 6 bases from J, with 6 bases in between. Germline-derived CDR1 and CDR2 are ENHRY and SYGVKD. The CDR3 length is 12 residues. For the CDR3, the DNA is TGTGCCATCAGTGGGGCCCCCGGGGAGCTGTTTTTT. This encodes CAISGAPGELFF.

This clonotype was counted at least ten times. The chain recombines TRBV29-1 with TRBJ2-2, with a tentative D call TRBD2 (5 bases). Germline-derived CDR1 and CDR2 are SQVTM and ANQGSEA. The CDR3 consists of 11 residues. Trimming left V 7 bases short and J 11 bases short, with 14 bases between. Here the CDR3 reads CSAVGDRELFF. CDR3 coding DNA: TGCAGCGCCGTCGGGGATCGCGAGCTGTTTTTT.

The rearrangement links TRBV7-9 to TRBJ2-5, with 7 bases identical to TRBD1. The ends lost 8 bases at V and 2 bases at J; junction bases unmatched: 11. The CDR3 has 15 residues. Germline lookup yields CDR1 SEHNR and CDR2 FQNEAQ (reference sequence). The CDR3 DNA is TGTGCCAGCGTTACCAGGACAGGTTGGCAAGAGACCCAGTACTTC. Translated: CASVTRTGWQETQYF.

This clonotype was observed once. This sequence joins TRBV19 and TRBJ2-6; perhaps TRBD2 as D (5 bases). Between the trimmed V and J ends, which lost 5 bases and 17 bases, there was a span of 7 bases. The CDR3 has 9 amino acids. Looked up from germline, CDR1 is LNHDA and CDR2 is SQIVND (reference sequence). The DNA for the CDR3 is TGTGCCAGTAGTTACGGGGTGACTTTC. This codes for CASSYGVTF.

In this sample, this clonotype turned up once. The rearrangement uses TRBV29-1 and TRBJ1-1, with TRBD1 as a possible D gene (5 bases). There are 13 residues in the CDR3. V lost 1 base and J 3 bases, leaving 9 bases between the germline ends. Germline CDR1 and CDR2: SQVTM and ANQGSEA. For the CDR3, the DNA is TGCAGCGTTGAAGGACAGCCCGACACTGAAGCTTTCTTT. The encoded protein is CSVEGQPDTEAFF.